This TCR beta chain comes out of a study of T cells in localized non-small cell lung cancer. General observations from the study: T cell clonality was highest in uninvolved adjacent lung, above tumor.

The ends lost 5 bases at V and 3 bases at J; junction bases unmatched: 6. Germline CDR1 reads SGHTA; CDR2 reads FQGTGA. The CDR3 is 17 residues long. A note on this clone: The antigen is not known.

Assay: immunoSEQ multiplex PCR; the TCRdb copy retains only in-frame clones and omits some. The sample yields about 48,000 clones, about 72% seen once. The chain links TRBV7-3 to TRBJ2-2; 13 nucleotides line up with TRBD2. The clonotype comes from a man aged 35 to 69 with stage I squamous cell lung carcinoma. The sequencing here drew on peripheral blood, taken before any cancer treatment. The CDR3 here is CASSLGLAGEDTGELFF. The CDR3 nucleotides are TGTGCCAGCAGCCTCGGACTAGCGGGGGAGGACACCGGGGAGCTGTTTTTT.